One and the same sample provided the 26 T cell receptor beta chains below, sequenced in a study of T cells in Graves' hyperthyroidism and ophthalmopathy. What was amplified from RNA transcripts were TCR beta CDR3 regions. Initially, a first-round RT-PCR of the TCR CDR3 employed the HTBI primer set. One entry per CDR3 protein, called by TCRdb with MiXCR from the multiplex PCR reads. This table holds about 720,000 distinct CDR3 sequences, about 17% found once. Specimen: blood. The receptors stem from a woman between 50 and 59 years old with Graves' hyperthyroidism that later progressed to Graves' ophthalmopathy.

This clonotype was observed a handful of times. The chain is built from TRBV24-1 and TRBJ2-1, with D perhaps TRBD2 (5 bases). The CDR3 consists of 17 residues. The V gene lost 4 bases and the J gene lost 0 bases, with 15 bases spanning the gap. Per the germline V gene, CDR1 is KGHDR and CDR2 is SFDVKD. This CDR3 reads CATSDPGKTSSYNEQFF. For the CDR3, the DNA is TGTGCCACCAGTGACCCCGGGAAGACGAGCTCCTACAATGAGCAGTTCTTC.

In its sample, this clonotype was seen many times. The rearrangement links TRBV20-1 to TRBJ1-4; 8 bases are shared with TRBD1. In germline, CDR1 is DFQATT, CDR2 SNEGSKA (reference sequence). CDR3 length: 14 amino acids. J was trimmed by 6 bases and V by 5 bases; bases with no gene match: 8. DNA for the CDR3: TGCAGTGCTCCCCGGACAGGGAGTTATGAAAAACTGTTTTTT. This encodes CSAPRTGSYEKLFF.

This clonotype appeared a few times. The chain uses TRBV19 and TRBJ2-1; D possibly corresponds to TRBD1 (5 bases). Trimming stripped 3 bases from V and 10 bases from J, with 13 bases between. The CDR3 totals 13 residues. The germline gives CDR1 LNHDA, CDR2 SQIVND (reference sequence). The CDR3 spells CASSMTEQWEQFF. DNA of the CDR3: TGTGCCAGTAGTATGACAGAACAATGGGAGCAGTTCTTC.

This clonotype was detected only a few times. The chain has TRBV29-1 and TRBJ2-7, with D possibly being TRBD1 (6 bases). The germline V gene has CDR1 SQVTM and CDR2 ANQGSEA. There are 11 residues in the CDR3. V dropped 4 bases and J dropped 7 bases, with 11 bases sitting between them. CDR3 sequence (DNA): TGCAGCGTTGTCTTGGGGGCAGAGCAGTACTTC. It translates to CSVVLGAEQYF.

V and J are TRBV20-1 and TRBJ2-3; 7 bases map to TRBD2. The CDR3 totals 16 residues. CDR1 is DFQATT, CDR2 SNEGSKA, per germline (reference sequence). Trimming at V came to 6 bases and at J to 6 bases, leaving 18 bases not matched to a gene. CDR3 nucleotides: TGCAGTGCCCACAGCCCGACTAGCTCATGGGCGGATACGCAGTATTTT. Its translation is CSAHSPTSSWADTQYF.

This clonotype has more than one count but fewer than ten. The CDR3 is CASTRGGEEKLFF. The CDR3, as DNA: TGTGCCAGCACCCGTGGGGGGGAGGAAAAACTGTTTTTT. The chain recombines TRBV12-3 or TRBV12-4 with TRBJ1-4, with a tentative D call TRBD1 (5 bases). The CDR3 totals 13 residues. Deletions cut 7 bases from V and 8 bases from J, with 14 bases between.

This clonotype has at least ten counts. This sequence joins TRBV11-2 and TRBJ1-2; no firm D call. Germline V gives CDR1 SGHAT, CDR2 FQNNGV. V dropped 5 bases and J dropped 5 bases, with 12 bases sitting between them. The CDR3 runs 13 residues. CDR3 bases: TGTGCCAGCAGCCTAGTCAGAGCTTATGGCTACACCTTC. This gives the protein CASSLVRAYGYTF. The full variable domain, completed using reference TRBV11-2 and TRBJ1-2, is EAGVAQSPRYKIIEKRQSVAFWCNPISGHATLYWYQQILGQGPKLLIQFQNNGVVDDSQLPKDRFSAERLKGVDSTLKIQPAKLEDSAVYLCASSLVRAYGYTFGSGTRLTVV.

This clonotype was observed a few times. V is TRBV27 and J is TRBJ1-5; D remains ambiguous. This CDR3 is 16 amino acids long. V lost 2 bases, J lost 0 bases, and 11 bases lay in between. Germline CDR1 is MNHEY and CDR2 is SMNVEV (reference sequence). CDR3 region: CASSLLSSNSNQPQHF. For the CDR3, the DNA is TGTGCCAGCAGTTTACTCAGTAGCAATAGCAATCAGCCCCAGCATTTT.

As regards this clonotype: A much larger clone is a single base away; this may be a read error. The chain employs TRBV20-1 and TRBJ2-2, with D perhaps TRBD2 (5 bases). The CDR3 totals 12 residues. Germline lookup yields CDR1 DFQATT and CDR2 SNEGSKA (reference sequence). Here the CDR3 reads CSARGGTGEMFF. DNA of the CDR3: TGCAGTGCTAGAGGCGGCACCGGGGAGATGTTTTTT.

This clonotype was seen repeatedly, ten times or more. The chain uses TRBV5-1 and TRBJ2-1, with D possibly matching TRBD2 (6 bases). The CDR3 is 17 residues long. The germline V gene has CDR1 SGHRS and CDR2 YFSETQ. V shed 5 bases and J shed 5 bases, with 23 bases lying between them. In nucleotides, the CDR3 is TGCGCCAGCAGGGAGGGGACGGGGAAGGGGTACAACAATGAGCAGTTCTTC. Amino acid sequence: CASREGTGKGYNNEQFF. Full variable domain (outside the CDR3, taken from reference TRBV5-1 and TRBJ2-1): KAGVTQTPRYLIKTRGQQVTLSCSPISGHRSVSWYQQTPGQGLQFLFEYFSETQRNKGNFPGRFSGRQFSNSRSEMNVSTLELGDSALYLCASREGTGKGYNNEQFFGPGTRLTVL.

This clonotype showed up many times. V is TRBV12-3 or TRBV12-4 and J is TRBJ1-4, with TRBD1 as a possible D gene (5 bases). This CDR3 has 15 amino acids. V lost 2 bases and J 0 bases, leaving 7 bases between the germline ends. CDR3 nucleotide sequence: TGTGCCAGCAGTTTATGGGGGGCAACTAATGAAAAACTGTTTTTT. As protein: CASSLWGATNEKLFF.

Regarding this clonotype: A much larger clone lies a single base off, so this may be a read error. The chain carries TRBV7-7 and TRBJ1-1; D uncertain. This CDR3 contains 13 residues. The V gene's germline CDR1 is SSHAT and CDR2 FNYEAQ (reference sequence). The CDR3 DNA sequence: TGTGCTAGCAGCTTTTCTCCCCACACTGAAGCTTACTTT. This gives the protein CASSFSPHTEAYF.

This clonotype has just a few counts. This chain uses TRBV12-3 or TRBV12-4 with TRBJ2-2; TRBD2 matches at 7 bases. With V trimmed by 5 bases and J by 8 bases, 14 bases remained unmatched. The CDR3 extends over 16 amino acids. The CDR3 nucleotides read TGTGCCAGCAGTCTAGAAGGGACTAAAAGACCGGGGGAGCTGTTTTTT. Its protein product is CASSLEGTKRPGELFF.

This clonotype appeared many times. This sequence joins TRBV6-1 and TRBJ1-1; no clear D. The CDR3 is 16 amino acids. Trimming took 1 base from V and 3 from J, leaving 15 bases between them. The V gene's germline CDR1 is MNHNS and CDR2 SASEGT. CDR3 DNA sequence: TGTGCCAGCAGTGAAGGGTGGTGGGCAACGGACACTGAAGCTTTCTTT. Protein product: CASSEGWWATDTEAFF.

This clonotype was recorded many times. The V gene is TRBV30, the J gene TRBJ2-5, with D possibly TRBD2 on 7 matching bases. This CDR3 has 13 residues. V lost 2 bases, J lost 5 bases, and 12 bases lay in between. Germline loops: CDR1 GTSNPN, CDR2 SVGIG (reference sequence). The CDR3 sequence is CAWSFGGRETQYF. In DNA, the CDR3 is TGTGCCTGGAGTTTCGGGGGGCGGGAGACCCAGTACTTC.

Many counts were recorded for this clonotype. For the CDR3, the DNA is TGCAGTGCCGGACAGGGGAGATTTGTAAGCAATCAGCCCCAGCATTTT. Its protein is CSAGQGRFVSNQPQHF. V is TRBV20-1 and J is TRBJ1-5; TRBD1 matches 9 bases. This CDR3 region has 16 residues. J lost 1 base, V lost 6 bases, and 10 bases had no gene match. CDR1 is DFQATT, CDR2 SNEGSKA, per germline (reference sequence).

The chain combines TRBV6-1 with TRBJ2-7; maybe TRBD1 (6 bases). Germline V gene data show CDR1 as MNHNS and CDR2 as SASEGT. The CDR3 consists of 13 residues. V lost 10 bases, J lost 4 bases, and 17 bases lay in between. This chain's CDR3 is CATLRDTFYEQYF. The CDR3, as DNA: TGTGCCACCCTAAGGGACACCTTTTACGAGCAGTACTTC.

At least ten counts were recorded for this clonotype. The chain is built from TRBV2 and TRBJ2-3; D may correspond to TRBD1 or TRBD2 (6 bases each). The V end was cut by 6 bases, the J end by 4 bases, with 17 bases between. Germline CDR1 is SNHLY and CDR2 is FYNNEI. The CDR3 covers 15 residues. In nucleotides, the CDR3 is TGTGCCAGCAGACTCCAGGGGCGGGAAGCAGATACGCAGTATTTT. This codes for CASRLQGREADTQYF. The entire variable domain, with the rest obtained from reference TRBV2 and TRBJ2-3, is as follows: EPEVTQTPSHQVTQMGQEVILRCVPISNHLYFYWYRQILGQKVEFLVSFYNNEISEKSEIFDDQFSVERPDGSNFTLKIRSTKLEDSAMYFCASRLQGREADTQYFGPGTRLTVL.

Ten or more counts support this clonotype. This chain joins TRBV7-9 and TRBJ1-6; 7 bases match TRBD1. CDR3 length: 17 residues. CDR1 SEHNR and CDR2 FQNEAQ come from the germline V gene (reference sequence). V dropped 5 bases and J dropped 4; count of bases not matched to a gene: 11. CDR3 bases: TGTGCCAGCAGCCCCCTGCGGGACAGCTATTATAATTCACCCCTCCACTTT. This gives the protein CASSPLRDSYYNSPLHF. Using reference TRBV7-9 and TRBJ1-6 for the parts outside the CDR3, the full variable domain is DTGVSQNPRHKITKRGQNVTFRCDPISEHNRLYWYRQTLGQGPEFLTYFQNEAQLEKSRLLSDRFSAERPKGSFSTLEIQRTEQGDSAMYLCASSPLRDSYYNSPLHFGNGTRLTVT.

This clonotype was counted ten times or more. The V and J genes are TRBV11-2 and TRBJ1-1; D not resolved. Germline CDR1 reads SGHAT; CDR2 reads FQNNGV. V was clipped by 0 bases and J by 4 bases, with 3 bases between them. The CDR3 totals 12 residues. The CDR3 reads CASSLETTEAFF. The CDR3 DNA reads TGTGCCAGCAGCTTAGAGACCACTGAAGCTTTCTTT. The full variable domain, its missing parts supplied by reference TRBV11-2 and TRBJ1-1, is EAGVAQSPRYKIIEKRQSVAFWCNPISGHATLYWYQQILGQGPKLLIQFQNNGVVDDSQLPKDRFSAERLKGVDSTLKIQPAKLEDSAVYLCASSLETTEAFFGQGTRLTVV.

This sequence joins TRBV27 and TRBJ2-3; D is uncertain. Germline V gives CDR1 MNHEY, CDR2 SMNVEV (reference sequence). The V end was cut by 5 bases, the J end by 2 bases, with 8 bases between. This CDR3 is built from 13 residues. CDR3 region: CASSGSHTDTQYF. The CDR3, as DNA: TGTGCCAGCAGTGGATCGCACACAGATACGCAGTATTTT.

This chain connects TRBV6-1 to TRBJ1-5, with D perhaps TRBD1 (6 bases). Germline CDR1 MNHNS, CDR2 SASEGT. The length of the CDR3 is 15 residues. V lost 5 bases and J lost 0, with 11 bases in between. The CDR3 DNA sequence: TGTGCCAGCAGTCAGGACAGCCATAGCAATCAGCCCCAGCATTTT. Its translation: CASSQDSHSNQPQHF.

As concerns this clonotype: A junction boundary mismatches the germline segment, possibly from a read error. The DNA for the CDR3 is TGCAATGCTAGACTAGCGGGGGGTAGGAACATTCAGTACTTC. Protein sequence: CNARLAGGRNIQYF. The rearrangement links TRBV20-1 to TRBJ2-4; 13 bases map to TRBD2. Germline CDR1 DFQATT, CDR2 SNEGSKA (reference sequence). The CDR3 is 14 residues long.

This clonotype was observed a few times. The chain joins TRBV9 to TRBJ1-2; D possibly corresponds to TRBD1 (5 bases). The ends were cut back, 4 bases at V and 3 bases at J, with 22 bases in the middle. The CDR3 is 17 amino acids. CDR1 is SGDLS, CDR2 YYNGEE, per germline. CDR3 bases: TGTGCCAGCAGCTCCGGAACCCCGGGGGGACGGGACTATGGCTACACCTTC. It codes for CASSSGTPGGRDYGYTF. The whole variable domain, remainder taken from reference TRBV9 and TRBJ1-2, is DSGVTQTPKHLITATGQRVTLRCSPRSGDLSVYWYQQSLDQGLQFLIQYYNGEERAKGNILERFSAQQFPDLHSELNLSSLELGDSALYFCASSSGTPGGRDYGYTFGSGTRLTVV.

The chain has TRBV14 and TRBJ2-1; D unclear. CDR1 is SGHDN and CDR2 is FVKESK in the germline V gene. The ends were cut back, 4 bases at V and 8 bases at J, with 18 bases in the middle. This CDR3 spans 15 amino acids. The CDR3 DNA follows: TGTGCCAGCAGCCCCGAAGAATCGGTATTCGATGAGCAGTTCTTC. Translated, it gives CASSPEESVFDEQFF.

This clonotype was detected many times. This chain joins TRBV6-1 and TRBJ2-2, with D perhaps matching TRBD1 or TRBD2 (5 bases each). The ends were cut back, 8 bases at V and 1 base at J, with 8 bases in the middle. The CDR3 loop spans 13 amino acids. The germline V gene has CDR1 MNHNS and CDR2 SASEGT. Written as DNA, the CDR3 is TGTGCCAGCGGGACCAAGAACACCGGGGAGCTGTTTTTT. Protein: CASGTKNTGELFF.